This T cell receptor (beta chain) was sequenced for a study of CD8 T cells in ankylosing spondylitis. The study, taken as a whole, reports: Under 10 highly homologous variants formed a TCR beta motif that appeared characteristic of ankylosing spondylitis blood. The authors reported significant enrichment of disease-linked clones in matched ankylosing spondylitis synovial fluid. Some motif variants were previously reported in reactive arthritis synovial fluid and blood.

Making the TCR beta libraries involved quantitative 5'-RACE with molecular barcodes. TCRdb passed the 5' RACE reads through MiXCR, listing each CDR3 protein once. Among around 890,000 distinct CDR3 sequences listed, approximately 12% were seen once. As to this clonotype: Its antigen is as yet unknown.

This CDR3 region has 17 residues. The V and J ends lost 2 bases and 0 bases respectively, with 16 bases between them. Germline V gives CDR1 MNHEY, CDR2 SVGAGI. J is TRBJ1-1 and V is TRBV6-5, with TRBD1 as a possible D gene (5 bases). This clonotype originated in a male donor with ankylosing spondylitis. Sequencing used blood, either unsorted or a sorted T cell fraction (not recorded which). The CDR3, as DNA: TGTGCCAGCAGTTACCCCCCGTTAAGGGGCTTGAACACTGAAGCTTTCTTT. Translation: CASSYPPLRGLNTEAFF.